Given below is one T cell receptor beta chain in context. The antigen is not known. This sample was included in a study of shared clonotypes between healthy human individuals. General study findings and limits: Sharing across a few donors was seen in roughly 5% of naive CD4 clonotypes. There were few donors, and this limited the genetic and exposure-history diversity represented. Incomplete sequencing of sorted subsets was indicated by rarefaction despite large depth.

Germline V gene data show CDR1 as SGHNT and CDR2 as YYREEE (reference sequence). The CDR3 is made up of 12 amino acids. Trimming took off 3 bases at V and 14 bases at J, with 12 bases between the two ends. Produced via immunoSEQ multiplex PCR; TCRdb's table is partial and in-frame only. The data show some 2,500,000 clones, approximately 93% seen once. This clonotype was sampled from a man between 18 and 35 years old in good health. Some clones in this sample may be carry-over from other donors' samples. Sequenced input: naive CD4+ T cells from PBMCs. The subset: CD45RA+ positively selected. The chain couples TRBV5-4 to TRBJ1-6, with TRBD1 as a possible D gene (5 bases). The chain's CDR3 is CASSYDSLTLHF. In nucleotides, the CDR3 is TGTGCCAGCAGCTATGACAGTCTCACCCTCCACTTT.